What follows are 26 T cell receptor beta chains derived from one specimen sequenced in a study of breast tumors, draining lymph nodes, adjacent tissues. Via MiXCR, TCRdb re-called the multiplex PCR reads, giving one row per CDR3 protein. The table includes about 230,000 distinct CDR3 sequences, about 32% detected once. Breast cancer patients provided tissue from their axillary draining lymph nodes. Material for sequencing was axillary lymph node tissue. Receptors originate from a female donor with breast cancer. Some clones in this sample may be carry-over from other donors' samples.

The V call is TRBV19, the J call TRBJ2-5, with 8 bases lining up with TRBD2. Germline V gene data show CDR1 as LNHDA and CDR2 as SQIVND (reference sequence). J was trimmed by 2 bases and V by 2 bases; bases with no gene match: 4. This CDR3 has 15 amino acids. CDR3 in amino acids: CASSITGGGQETQYF. The CDR3 nucleotides read TGTGCCAGTAGTATAACGGGAGGGGGACAAGAGACCCAGTACTTC.

About this clonotype itself: Being one base from a much bigger clone, this may be a read error. Given the absence of the conserved phenylalanine or tryptophan at the CDR3 end, a read error is likely. The rearrangement joins TRBV11-3 to TRBJ2-1; TRBD2 might be the D (6 bases). This CDR3 has 15 residues. Trimming removed 7 bases at V and 3 bases at J, with 16 bases between. The germline CDR1 and CDR2 sequences are SGHNT and YENEEA. Written as DNA, the CDR3 is TGTGCCAGCAATAAAGGCGGGGTTGACTACAATGAGCAGTTCTCC. Protein product: CASNKGGVDYNEQFS.

The chain has TRBV7-9 and TRBJ1-4, with D tentatively TRBD1 (6 bases). Per the germline V gene, CDR1 is SEHNR and CDR2 is FQNEAQ (reference sequence). Between the trimmed V and J ends, which lost 5 bases and 6 bases, there was a span of 13 bases. The CDR3 length is 14 residues. CDR3 DNA sequence: TGTGCCAGCAGCCTTCACGGGGGGCATGAAAAACTGTTTTTT. This gives the protein CASSLHGGHEKLFF.

This clonotype showed up many times. The chain combines TRBV6-6 with TRBJ2-7; no firm D call. The CDR3 has 14 residues. Germline loops: CDR1 MNHNY, CDR2 SVGAGI (reference sequence). Trimming removed 5 bases at V and 7 bases at J, with 18 bases between. CDR3 in DNA: TGTGCCAGCAGTCACTTGGCGGACCGAGGAGAGCAGTACTTC. Its protein product is CASSHLADRGEQYF.

Details on this clonotype: With a much larger clone just one base away, this may be a read error. The rearrangement joins TRBV6-5 to TRBJ2-2; the D gene is possibly TRBD1 (5 bases). The CDR3 loop spans 16 amino acids. Trimming removed 5 bases at V and 3 bases at J, with 16 bases between. Germline-derived CDR1 and CDR2 are MNHEY and SVGAGI. The CDR3 region is CASSRVGAQDTGELFF. The CDR3, as DNA: TGTGCCAGCAGTCGGGTTGGGGCTCAGGACACCGGGGAGCTGTTTTTT.

This clonotype was detected a few times. The chain couples TRBV20-1 to TRBJ1-5; unclear D gene. The CDR3 has 16 residues. CDR1 is DFQATT and CDR2 is SNEGSKA in the germline V gene (reference sequence). V lost 0 bases, J lost 1 base, and 13 bases lay in between. The CDR3 DNA follows: TGCAGTGCTAGAGACTCTGGGGTCCGAAGCAATCAGCCCCAGCATTTT. Its translation is CSARDSGVRSNQPQHF.

In the case of this clonotype: Sequence at one end of the junction differs from germline and may be a read error. The chain joins TRBV20-1 to TRBJ1-3; D perhaps matches TRBD1 (5 bases). Per the germline V gene, CDR1 is DFQATT and CDR2 is SNEGSKA (reference sequence). This CDR3 region has 16 residues. CDR3 protein: CGARETGRVSGNTIYF. CDR3 nucleotides: TGCGGTGCTAGAGAGACGGGCAGGGTGTCTGGGAACACCATATATTTT.

In regard to this clonotype: One base away lies a much larger clone, so this may be a sequencing read error. This chain connects TRBV20-1 to TRBJ2-1; 8 bases fit TRBD2. V was clipped by 0 bases and J by 9 bases; unmatched bases: 19. The CDR3 is 18 amino acids. Germline assignment: CDR1 DFQATT and CDR2 SNEGSKA (reference sequence). DNA of the CDR3: TGCAGTGCTAGAGAAATCAAAATGGGACCAGCGGGAGAGATTGAGCAGTTCTTC. It codes for CSAREIKMGPAGEIEQFF.

In the case of this clonotype: A much larger clone differs by one base, so this may be a read error. This chain connects TRBV20-1 to TRBJ2-1; a possible D gene is TRBD2 (5 bases). CDR1 and CDR2 (germline): DFQATT, SNEGSKA (reference sequence). This CDR3 region has 12 residues. The CDR3 region has the DNA TGCAGTGCTAGCGAGGGAGCCAATGAGCCGTTCTTC. The encoded protein is CSASEGANEPFF.

This clonotype was seen ten or more times. V and J are TRBV4-1 and TRBJ2-3; weak D call: TRBD2 (6 bases). The CDR3 spans 13 residues. Looked up from germline, CDR1 is MGHRA and CDR2 is YSYEKL. The V end was cut by 2 bases, the J end by 10 bases, with 13 bases between. DNA for the CDR3: TGCGCCAGCAGCCAACCCTTCGGGAGCGCGCAGTATTTT. This translates into CASSQPFGSAQYF.

This clonotype was recorded at least ten times. The rearrangement links TRBV5-1 to TRBJ2-5; 9 nucleotides line up with TRBD2. The CDR3 spans 15 residues. Germline CDR1 is SGHRS and CDR2 is YFSETQ. J gave up 5 bases and V 1 base, and 6 bases lay outside the gene matches. CDR3 DNA: TGCGCCAGCAGCTTGTCGGCTAGCGGGAAGGAGACCCAGTACTTC. Translated: CASSLSASGKETQYF.

In the case of this clonotype: The junction does not match germline at one end; this may be a read error. The rearrangement uses TRBV7-3 and TRBJ1-2; D might be TRBD1 (5 bases). CDR3 length: 15 residues. The V gene's germline CDR1 is SGHTA and CDR2 FQGTGA. The CDR3 loop is CASSLTGRHNYGYPF. The CDR3 nucleotides read TGTGCCAGCAGCTTAACGGGACGGCACAACTATGGCTACCCCTTC.

This clonotype appeared many times. DNA for the CDR3: TGCAGTGCGCTTCGTCCCGGGACAACCGTTTGGAATGAGCAGTTCTTC. It yields the protein CSALRPGTTVWNEQFF. The chain links TRBV20-1 to TRBJ2-1; D perhaps matches TRBD1 (6 bases). Germline CDR1 and CDR2: DFQATT and SNEGSKA (reference sequence). This CDR3 is 16 amino acids long. Deletions cut 6 bases from V and 7 bases from J, with 25 bases between.

This clonotype was observed many times. The chain carries TRBV5-6 and TRBJ1-2, with D maybe TRBD1 (5 bases). The ends were cut back, 0 bases at V and 5 bases at J, with 14 bases in the middle. CDR1 is SGHDT, CDR2 YYEEEE, per germline. The CDR3 covers 15 residues. This chain's CDR3 is CASSLGRVRGYGYTF. CDR3 sequence (DNA): TGTGCCAGCAGCTTGGGCAGGGTCAGAGGGTATGGCTACACCTTC.

This clonotype came up many times. The chain employs TRBV5-1 and TRBJ2-1; D may be TRBD2 (5 bases). The CDR3 length is 13 residues. Trimming removed 4 bases from V and 8 bases from J, with 13 bases in between. Germline V lookup: CDR1 SGHRS, CDR2 YFSETQ. The CDR3 DNA reads as TGCGCCAGCAGCCCGGTGGCGGGTTATGAGCAGTTCTTC. This codes for CASSPVAGYEQFF.

This clonotype was observed at least ten times. The chain joins TRBV9 to TRBJ2-3, with D maybe TRBD1 (6 bases). The CDR3 runs 13 residues. Per the germline V gene, CDR1 is SGDLS and CDR2 is YYNGEE. The V gene lost 0 bases and the J gene lost 4 bases, with 6 bases spanning the gap. This CDR3 reads CASSVGGPDTQYF. DNA for the CDR3: TGTGCCAGCAGCGTAGGGGGGCCAGATACGCAGTATTTT.

CDR3 DNA: TGCGCCAGCAGCCAAGATCTAGGTTACACTGAAGCTTTCTTT. It translates to CASSQDLGYTEAFF. The V call is TRBV4-3, the J call TRBJ1-1; the D is unclear. Germline V gives CDR1 LGHNA, CDR2 YSLEER. CDR3 length: 14 residues. With 0 bases removed from V and 3 bases from J, the gap between germline ends came to 8 bases.

This chain joins TRBV7-3 and TRBJ2-3; D uncertain. Between the trimmed V and J ends, which lost 3 bases and 2 bases, there was a span of 6 bases. The CDR3 is 13 amino acids. Per the germline V gene, CDR1 is SGHTA and CDR2 is FQGTGA. The CDR3 here is CASSLGITDTQYF. CDR3 DNA: TGTGCCAGCAGCTTGGGGATCACAGATACGCAGTATTTT.

This clonotype was seen ten or more times. The chain employs TRBV7-3 and TRBJ2-1; D is unresolved. The CDR3 has 13 residues. V was trimmed by 5 bases and J by 6 bases, leaving 11 bases between them. Germline V gene lookup returns CDR1 SGHTA and CDR2 FQGTGA. Here the CDR3 reads CASSPYLSNEQFF. CDR3 nucleotide sequence: TGTGCCAGCAGCCCTTACCTTTCCAATGAGCAGTTCTTC.

This clonotype was observed many times. The chain recombines TRBV7-8 with TRBJ2-7, with TRBD2 identical over 7 bases. Unmatched junction bases numbered 9, after V lost 7 bases and J lost 3 bases. CDR1 SGHVS and CDR2 FQNEAQ come from the germline V gene. The CDR3 covers 14 residues. CDR3 nucleotide sequence: TGTGCCAGCAACTGGGGAGGGGTGATCTACGAGCAGTACTTC. Protein: CASNWGGVIYEQYF.

This clonotype was found many times. The chain couples TRBV3-1 to TRBJ2-5, with 8 bases fitting TRBD2. Germline lookup yields CDR1 LGHDT and CDR2 YNNKEL (reference sequence). The CDR3 extends over 15 amino acids. J gave up 4 bases and V 3 bases, and 7 bases lay outside the gene matches. CDR3 amino acids: CASSHPLAVRETQYF. The CDR3 nucleotides read TGTGCCAGCAGCCACCCACTAGCGGTACGAGAGACCCAGTACTTC.

This chain uses TRBV7-9 with TRBJ2-7, with D possibly TRBD2 on 6 matching bases. The CDR3 runs 15 residues. Germline V lookup: CDR1 SEHNR, CDR2 FQNEAQ (reference sequence). The V end lost 8 bases, the J end lost 3 bases, and 20 bases lay between the germline ends. The CDR3: CASRTPGLQGYEQYF. CDR3 coding DNA: TGTGCCAGCCGAACCCCGGGACTGCAAGGCTACGAGCAGTACTTC.

The chain joins TRBV12-3 or TRBV12-4 to TRBJ1-2; D unresolved. The CDR3 has 11 residues. Trimming removed 0 bases at V and 5 bases at J, with 1 base between. In nucleotides, the CDR3 is TGTGCCAGCAGTTTAGCGTATGGCTACACCTTC. Translated: CASSLAYGYTF.

This clonotype has ten or more counts. Just one base apart from a much larger clone, this may be a read error. The CDR3 end shows no conserved phenylalanine or tryptophan, and so a read error is likely. The rearrangement uses TRBV7-9 and TRBJ2-1; 8 nucleotides agree with TRBD2. Germline CDR1 and CDR2: SEHNR and FQNEAQ (reference sequence). Trimming removed 1 base from V and 7 bases from J; junction bases left unmatched: 3. CDR3 length: 14 amino acids. This chain's CDR3 is CASSLGGTSNEQFL. The CDR3 coding sequence is TGTGCCAGCAGCTTAGGGGGGACTAGTAATGAGCAGTTCCTC.

The sample holds many counts of this clonotype. The chain joins TRBV3-1 to TRBJ1-6; the D gene is possibly TRBD1 (6 bases). With 4 bases removed from V and 9 bases from J, the gap between germline ends came to 16 bases. In germline, CDR1 is LGHDT, CDR2 YNNKEL (reference sequence). This CDR3 region has 15 residues. The CDR3 bases are TGTGCCAGCAGCCCCTCCGGGGGGGCACGTTCACCCCTCCACTTT. Its translation: CASSPSGGARSPLHF.

In this sample, this clonotype turned up a few times. This chain joins TRBV27 and TRBJ2-7; 15 nucleotides match TRBD2. Trimming cost V 4 bases and J 0 bases; bases outside gene matches: 4. The CDR3 runs 17 residues. Germline-derived CDR1 and CDR2 are MNHEY and SMNVEV (reference sequence). In nucleotides, the CDR3 is TGTGCCAGCAGTTCTAGGACTAGCGGGAGGGACTCCTACGAGCAGTACTTC. Its protein product is CASSSRTSGRDSYEQYF.